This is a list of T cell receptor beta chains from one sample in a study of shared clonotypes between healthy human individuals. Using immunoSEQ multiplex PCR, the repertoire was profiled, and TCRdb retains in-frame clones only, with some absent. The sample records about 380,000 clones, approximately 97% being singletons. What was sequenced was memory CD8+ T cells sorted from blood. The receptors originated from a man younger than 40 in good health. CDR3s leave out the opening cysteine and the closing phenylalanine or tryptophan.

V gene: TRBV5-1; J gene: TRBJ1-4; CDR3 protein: ASSFRSREKLF
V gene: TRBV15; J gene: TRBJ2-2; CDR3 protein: ATSRDTGNTGELF
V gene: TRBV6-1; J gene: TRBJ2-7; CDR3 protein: AIAQGAHSYEQY
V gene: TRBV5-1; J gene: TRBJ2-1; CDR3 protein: ASSSGLAGVSNEQF
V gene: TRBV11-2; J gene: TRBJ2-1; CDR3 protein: ASSLVRGRYNEQF
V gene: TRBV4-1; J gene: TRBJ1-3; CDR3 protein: ASSQTIGNAGNTIY
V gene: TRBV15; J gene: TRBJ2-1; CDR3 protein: ATSRGPGLATNEQF
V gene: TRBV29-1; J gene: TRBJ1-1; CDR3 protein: SVEGLPYLLNTEAF
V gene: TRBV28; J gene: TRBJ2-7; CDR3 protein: ASSLLTSGTPYEQY
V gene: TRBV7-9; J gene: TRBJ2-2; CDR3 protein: ASSLDTNTGELF
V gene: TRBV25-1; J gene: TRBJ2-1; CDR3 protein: ASSELASGKMNEQF
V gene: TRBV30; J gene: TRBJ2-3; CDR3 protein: AWSSGTTSTDTQY
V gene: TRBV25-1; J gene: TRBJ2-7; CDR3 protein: ATQPSTGPYEQY
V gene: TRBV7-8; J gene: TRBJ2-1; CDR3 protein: ASSFGTSGRGYNEQF
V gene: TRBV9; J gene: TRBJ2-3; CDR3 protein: ASSATDPRGDTQY
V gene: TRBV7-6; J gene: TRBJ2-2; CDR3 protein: ASSLFWTDTGELF
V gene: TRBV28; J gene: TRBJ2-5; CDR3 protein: ASSPWGQKEETQY
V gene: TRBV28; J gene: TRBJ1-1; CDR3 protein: ASSYFDRVNTEAF